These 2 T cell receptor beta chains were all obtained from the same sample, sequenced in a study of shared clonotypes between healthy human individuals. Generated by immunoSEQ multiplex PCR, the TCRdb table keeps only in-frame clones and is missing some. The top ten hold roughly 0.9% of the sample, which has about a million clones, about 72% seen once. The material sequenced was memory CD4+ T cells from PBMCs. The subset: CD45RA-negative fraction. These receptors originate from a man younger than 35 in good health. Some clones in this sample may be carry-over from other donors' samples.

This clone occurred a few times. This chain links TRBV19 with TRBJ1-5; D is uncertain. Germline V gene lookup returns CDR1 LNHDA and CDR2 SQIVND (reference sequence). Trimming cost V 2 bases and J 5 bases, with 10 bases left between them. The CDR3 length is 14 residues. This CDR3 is CASSIRSSYQPQHF. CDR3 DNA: TGTGCCAGTAGTATACGATCATCATATCAGCCCCAGCATTTT.

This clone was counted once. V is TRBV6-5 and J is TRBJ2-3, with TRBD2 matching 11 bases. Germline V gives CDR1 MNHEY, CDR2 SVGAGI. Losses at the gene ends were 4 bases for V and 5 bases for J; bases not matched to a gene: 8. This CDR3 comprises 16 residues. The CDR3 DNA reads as TGTGCCAGCAGTTCGCTAGCGGGAGGCGGGGGAGATACGCAGTATTTT. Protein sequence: CASSSLAGGGGDTQYF.